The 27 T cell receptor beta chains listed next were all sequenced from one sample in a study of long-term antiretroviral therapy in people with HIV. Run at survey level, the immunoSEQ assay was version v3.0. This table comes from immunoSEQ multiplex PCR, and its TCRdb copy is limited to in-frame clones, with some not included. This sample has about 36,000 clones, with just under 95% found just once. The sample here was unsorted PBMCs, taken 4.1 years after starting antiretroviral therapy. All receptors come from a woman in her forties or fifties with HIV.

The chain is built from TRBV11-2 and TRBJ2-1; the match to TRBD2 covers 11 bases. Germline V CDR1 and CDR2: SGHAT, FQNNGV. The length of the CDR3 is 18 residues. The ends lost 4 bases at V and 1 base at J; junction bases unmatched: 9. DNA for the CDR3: TGTGCCAGCAGCTCAATTAGCGGGGGGGCTAGGTCCTACAATGAGCAGTTCTTC. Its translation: CASSSISGGARSYNEQFF.

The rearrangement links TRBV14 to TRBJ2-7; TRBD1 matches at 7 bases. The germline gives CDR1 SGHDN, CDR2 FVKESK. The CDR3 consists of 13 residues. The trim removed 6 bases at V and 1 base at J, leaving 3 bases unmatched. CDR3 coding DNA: TGTGCCAGCAGTAAGGACAGGTCCTACGAGCAGTACTTC. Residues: CASSKDRSYEQYF. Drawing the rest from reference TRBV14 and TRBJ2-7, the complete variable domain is EAGVTQFPSHSVIEKGQTVTLRCDPISGHDNLYWYRRVMGKEIKFLLHFVKESKQDESGMPNNRFLAERTGGTYSTLKVQPAELEDSGVYFCASSKDRSYEQYFGPGTRLTVT.

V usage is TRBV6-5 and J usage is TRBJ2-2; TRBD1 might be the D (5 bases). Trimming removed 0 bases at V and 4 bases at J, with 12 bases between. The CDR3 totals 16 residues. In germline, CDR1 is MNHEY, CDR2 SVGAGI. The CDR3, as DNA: TGTGCCAGCAGTTACTCGACTGGACACTCCACCGGGGAGCTGTTTTTT. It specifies CASSYSTGHSTGELFF.

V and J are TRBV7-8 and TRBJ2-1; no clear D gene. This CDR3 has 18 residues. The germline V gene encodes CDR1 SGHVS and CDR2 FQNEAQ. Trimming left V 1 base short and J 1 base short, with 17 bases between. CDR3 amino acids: CASSLVGGGRSSYNEQFF. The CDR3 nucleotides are TGTGCCAGCAGCTTAGTCGGTGGTGGAAGGAGTTCCTACAATGAGCAGTTCTTC.

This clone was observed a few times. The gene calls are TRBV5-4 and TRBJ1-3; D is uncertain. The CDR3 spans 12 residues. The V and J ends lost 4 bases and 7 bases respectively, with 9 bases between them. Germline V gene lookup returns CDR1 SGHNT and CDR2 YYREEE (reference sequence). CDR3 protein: CASSLDTNTIYF. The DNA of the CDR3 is TGTGCCAGCAGCCTAGATACCAACACCATATATTTT. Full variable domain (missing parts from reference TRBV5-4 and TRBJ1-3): ETGVTQSPTHLIKTRGQQVTLRCSSQSGHNTVSWYQQALGQGPQFIFQYYREEENGRGNFPPRFSGLQFPNYSSELNVNALELDDSALYLCASSLDTNTIYFGEGSWLTVV.

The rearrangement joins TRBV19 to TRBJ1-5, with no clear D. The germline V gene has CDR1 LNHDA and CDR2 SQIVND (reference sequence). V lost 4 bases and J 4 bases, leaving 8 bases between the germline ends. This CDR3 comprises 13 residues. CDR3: CASSTPNNQPQHF. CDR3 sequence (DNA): TGTGCCAGTAGTACACCTAATAATCAGCCCCAGCATTTT.

The CDR3, as DNA: TGTGCCAGCAGTTACTCCCCCCAGGGGGAGATCACTGAAGCTTTCTTT. This translates into CASSYSPQGEITEAFF. The chain couples TRBV6-6 to TRBJ1-1, with 7 bases matching TRBD1. The CDR3 runs 16 residues. V lost 0 bases, J lost 4 bases, and 8 bases stayed unmatched. Germline assignment: CDR1 MNHNY and CDR2 SVGAGI (reference sequence).

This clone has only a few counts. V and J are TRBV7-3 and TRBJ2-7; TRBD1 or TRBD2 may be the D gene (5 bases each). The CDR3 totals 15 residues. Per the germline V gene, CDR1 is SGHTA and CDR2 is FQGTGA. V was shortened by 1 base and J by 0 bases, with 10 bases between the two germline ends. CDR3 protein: CASSLMPGTSYEQYF. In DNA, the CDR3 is TGTGCCAGCAGCTTAATGCCGGGGACCTCCTACGAGCAGTACTTC.

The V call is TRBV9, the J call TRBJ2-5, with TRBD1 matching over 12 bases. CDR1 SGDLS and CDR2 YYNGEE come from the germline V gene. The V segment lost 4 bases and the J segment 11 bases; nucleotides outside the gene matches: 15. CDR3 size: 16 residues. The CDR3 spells CASSSSGGTGGAPQYF. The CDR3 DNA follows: TGTGCCAGCAGCTCCAGTGGGGGGACAGGGGGCGCGCCGCAGTACTTC.

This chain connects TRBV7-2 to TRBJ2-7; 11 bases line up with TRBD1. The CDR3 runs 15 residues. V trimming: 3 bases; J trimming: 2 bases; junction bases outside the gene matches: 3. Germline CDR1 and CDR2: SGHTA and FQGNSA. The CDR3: CASSLGQGGTYEQYF. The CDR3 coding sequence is TGTGCCAGCAGCTTGGGACAGGGGGGGACCTACGAGCAGTACTTC.

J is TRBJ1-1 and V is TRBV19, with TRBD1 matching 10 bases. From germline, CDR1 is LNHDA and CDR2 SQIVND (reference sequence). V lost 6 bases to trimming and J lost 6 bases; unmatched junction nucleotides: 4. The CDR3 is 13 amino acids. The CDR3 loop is CASRVGQGAEAFF. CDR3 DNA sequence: TGTGCCAGTAGGGTAGGACAGGGGGCTGAAGCTTTCTTT.

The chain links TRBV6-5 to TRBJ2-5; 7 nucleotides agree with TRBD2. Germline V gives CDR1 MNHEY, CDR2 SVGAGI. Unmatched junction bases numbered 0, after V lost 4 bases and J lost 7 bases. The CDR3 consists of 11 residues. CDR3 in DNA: TGTGCCAGCAGTTCGGGGGGGACCCAGTACTTC. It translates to CASSSGGTQYF.

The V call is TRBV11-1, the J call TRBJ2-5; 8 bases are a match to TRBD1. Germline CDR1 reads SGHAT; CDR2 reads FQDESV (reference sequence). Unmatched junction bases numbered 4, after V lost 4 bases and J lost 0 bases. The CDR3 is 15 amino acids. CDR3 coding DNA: TGTGCCAGCAGCTCCGGACAGGGCTACCAAGAGACCCAGTACTTC. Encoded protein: CASSSGQGYQETQYF. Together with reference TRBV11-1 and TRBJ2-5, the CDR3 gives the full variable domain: EAEVAQSPRYKITEKSQAVAFWCDPISGHATLYWYRQILGQGPELLVQFQDESVVDDSQLPKDRFSAERLKGVDSTLKIQPAELGDSAMYLCASSSGQGYQETQYFGPGTRLLVL.

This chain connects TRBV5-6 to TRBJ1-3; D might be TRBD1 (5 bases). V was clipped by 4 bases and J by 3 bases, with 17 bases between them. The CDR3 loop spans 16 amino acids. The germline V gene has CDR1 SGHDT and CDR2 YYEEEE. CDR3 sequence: CASSALEGKSGNTIYF. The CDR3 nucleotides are TGTGCCAGCAGCGCCTTAGAGGGGAAAAGTGGAAACACCATATATTTT.

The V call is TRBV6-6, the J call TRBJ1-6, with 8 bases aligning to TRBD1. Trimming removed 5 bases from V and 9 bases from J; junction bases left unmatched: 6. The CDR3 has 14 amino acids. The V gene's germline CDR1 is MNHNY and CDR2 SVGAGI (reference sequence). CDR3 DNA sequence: TGTGCCAGCAGTGCAGGGGGCGACGGTTCACCCCTCCACTTT. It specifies CASSAGGDGSPLHF.

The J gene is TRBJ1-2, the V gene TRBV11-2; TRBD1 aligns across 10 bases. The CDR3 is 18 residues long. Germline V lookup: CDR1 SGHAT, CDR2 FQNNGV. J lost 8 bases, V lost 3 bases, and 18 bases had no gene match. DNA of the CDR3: TGTGCCAGCAGCTTGTTCCCCTTGTCCACCGGGACAGGGGTCGGCTACACCTTC. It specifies CASSLFPLSTGTGVGYTF.

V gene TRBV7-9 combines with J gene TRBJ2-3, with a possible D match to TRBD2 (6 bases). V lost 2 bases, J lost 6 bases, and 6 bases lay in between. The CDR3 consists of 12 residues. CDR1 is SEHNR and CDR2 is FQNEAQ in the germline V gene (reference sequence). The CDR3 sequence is CASSLLADTQYF. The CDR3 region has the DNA TGTGCCAGCAGCTTACTAGCGGATACGCAGTATTTT. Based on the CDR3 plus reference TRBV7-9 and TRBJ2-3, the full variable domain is DTGVSQNPRHKITKRGQNVTFRCDPISEHNRLYWYRQTLGQGPEFLTYFQNEAQLEKSRLLSDRFSAERPKGSFSTLEIQRTEQGDSAMYLCASSLLADTQYFGPGTRLTVL.

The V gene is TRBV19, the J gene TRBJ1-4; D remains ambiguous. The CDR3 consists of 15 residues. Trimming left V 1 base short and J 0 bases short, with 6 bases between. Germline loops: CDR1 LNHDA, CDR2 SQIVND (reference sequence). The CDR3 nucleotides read TGTGCCAGTAGTATAGGGGGTGCAACTAATGAAAAACTGTTTTTT. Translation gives CASSIGGATNEKLFF.

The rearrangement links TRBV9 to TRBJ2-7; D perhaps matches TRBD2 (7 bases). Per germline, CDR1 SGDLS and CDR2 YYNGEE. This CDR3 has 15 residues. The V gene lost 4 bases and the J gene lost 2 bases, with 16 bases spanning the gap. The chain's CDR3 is CASSPRGGSPYEQYF. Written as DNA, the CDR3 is TGTGCCAGCAGCCCGAGGGGGGGCTCTCCCTACGAGCAGTACTTC.

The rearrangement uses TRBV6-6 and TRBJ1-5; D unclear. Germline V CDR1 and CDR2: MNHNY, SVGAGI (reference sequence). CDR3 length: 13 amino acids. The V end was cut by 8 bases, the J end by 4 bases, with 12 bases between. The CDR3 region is CASSPTRNQPQHF. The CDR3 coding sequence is TGTGCCAGCTCCCCGACAAGGAATCAGCCCCAGCATTTT.

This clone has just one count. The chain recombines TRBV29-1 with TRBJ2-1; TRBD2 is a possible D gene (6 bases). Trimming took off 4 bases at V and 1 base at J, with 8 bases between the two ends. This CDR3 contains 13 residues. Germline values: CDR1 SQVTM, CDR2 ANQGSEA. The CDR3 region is CSVGRGSYNEQFF. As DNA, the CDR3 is TGCAGCGTTGGGCGGGGTTCCTACAATGAGCAGTTCTTC.

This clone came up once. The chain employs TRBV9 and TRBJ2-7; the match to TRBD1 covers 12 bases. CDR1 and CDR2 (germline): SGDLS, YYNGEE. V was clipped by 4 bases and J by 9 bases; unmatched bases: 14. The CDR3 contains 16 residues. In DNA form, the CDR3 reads TGTGCCAGCAGCTCCAGTGGGGGGACAGGGGGCGCGCCGCAGTACTTC. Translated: CASSSSGGTGGAPQYF.

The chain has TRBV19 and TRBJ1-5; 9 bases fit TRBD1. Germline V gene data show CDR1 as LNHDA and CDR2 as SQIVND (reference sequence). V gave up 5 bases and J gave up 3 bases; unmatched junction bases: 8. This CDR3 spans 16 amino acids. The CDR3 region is CASSFAGQGSNQPQHF. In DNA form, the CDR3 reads TGTGCCAGTAGTTTTGCCGGACAGGGGTCCAATCAGCCCCAGCATTTT.

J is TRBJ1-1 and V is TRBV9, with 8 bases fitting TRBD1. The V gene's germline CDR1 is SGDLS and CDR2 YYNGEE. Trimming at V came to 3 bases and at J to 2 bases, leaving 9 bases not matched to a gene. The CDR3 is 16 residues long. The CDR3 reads CASSGWDRFGNTEAFF. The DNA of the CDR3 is TGTGCCAGCAGCGGCTGGGACAGGTTTGGCAACACTGAAGCTTTCTTT.

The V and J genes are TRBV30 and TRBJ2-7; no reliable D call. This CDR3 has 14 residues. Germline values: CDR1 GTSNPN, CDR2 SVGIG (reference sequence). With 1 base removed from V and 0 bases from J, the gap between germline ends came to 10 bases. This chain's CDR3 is CAWSDLSPSYEQYF. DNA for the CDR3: TGTGCCTGGAGTGACCTTAGCCCCTCCTACGAGCAGTACTTC.

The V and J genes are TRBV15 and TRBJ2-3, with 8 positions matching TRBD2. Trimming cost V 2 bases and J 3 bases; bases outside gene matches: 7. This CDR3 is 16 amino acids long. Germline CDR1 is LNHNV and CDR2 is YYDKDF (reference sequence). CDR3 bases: TGTGCCACCAGCAGACGGGGGGGCGTCCTGACAGATACGCAGTATTTT. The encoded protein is CATSRRGGVLTDTQYF.

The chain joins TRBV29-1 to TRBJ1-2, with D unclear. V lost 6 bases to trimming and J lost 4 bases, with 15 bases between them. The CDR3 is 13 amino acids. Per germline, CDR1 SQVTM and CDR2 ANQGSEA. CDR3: CSVHMGGSYGYTF. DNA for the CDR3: TGCAGCGTGCACATGGGAGGTTCCTATGGCTACACCTTC.